This TCR beta chain comes out of a study of blood T cells in healthy people across ages (dated by TCRdb to about 2015). A note on the overall study: In model experiments, roughly one uniquely barcoded TCR beta cDNA molecule per two T cells was captured by template switching. The study measured age-related changes in TCR beta repertoire diversity using deep sequencing normalized with unique cDNA molecular identifiers. The donors were split into four age groups: young (average 16 years), middle-aged (about 40), aged (over 55) and long-lived (roughly 77). Donors of different ages were randomly distributed across sequencing lanes to avoid experimental bias. The study analyzed two additional independent replicas of 1 million unique cDNA reads from the same blood draw for two donors, one aged 18 to 30 and one aged 80 or older.

The 40 or so donors, aged about 6 to 95 years, were systemically healthy Caucasian individuals from Russia. Each donor gave approximately 9.3 milliliters of peripheral blood, collected into EDTA-treated Vacutainer tubes. PBMCs were isolated by Ficoll-Paque density-gradient centrifugation, with at least 7 million obtained per sample. Total RNA, at least 5 micrograms per sample, was extracted from PBMCs with Trizol reagent. For every donor, an aliquot of PBMCs went through flow cytometry to measure the percentages of naive CD45RAhigh/CD27high T cells. The CDR3 goes from the cysteine to the phenylalanine over 15 residues. Only CDR3 DNA remains: 45 bases, in frame from the first base. The germline V gene (reference sequence) yields DFQATT for CDR1 and SNEGSKA for CDR2. The germline V and J ends show losses of 3 bases and 0 bases respectively, and no gene match explains 8 bases of the junction. Details on this clonotype: Which antigen it targets is not known. No quality values exist for individual bases; no much larger clone is one base distant.

Preparation of the library involved 5' RACE. Sequencer: Illumina HiSeq 2500. A second PCR of roughly 6 to 11 cycles was run with a J-beta primer mix and a sample-barcoded 5' primer. Each TCR beta cDNA molecule received a unique molecular identifier from a template-switch 5' adaptor carrying 12 random nucleotides. Each sample yielded at least 2.5 million CDR3-containing paired-end reads. All of the RNA was converted into first-strand cDNA using the Mint cDNA synthesis kit, with a TRBC-specific oligonucleotide serving as the primer. All cDNA was treated with uracil-DNA glycosylase and then went through a first 18-cycle PCR with the universal primers M1SS and BC2_uni_R. The original methods were these. Normalization of each sample was performed by random selection of 1 million high-quality reads, each carrying a distinct molecular identifier. Reads sharing molecular identifiers were discarded rather than binned into consensus sequences. CDR3 identification, clonotype clustering and error correction used MiTCR with a Q25 quality threshold and the strictest error-elimination algorithm. A nonparametric unseen species model with Euler transformation was used to estimate lower-bound total TCR beta diversity. Through fastp at Q25 and MiXCR, TCRdb rebuilt clones from the public reads, retaining in-frame beta chains. One record per CDR3 amino acid sequence lists the most common genes and DNA. The V and J calls were determined by TCRdb, not by the authors. This sample has fewer than 950,000 distinct CDR3 sequences in its table, and 36% of those were observed once. The top ten clones comprise 10% to 15% of the sample.

Study-wide findings and limitations: Compared with the aged group, the long-lived group had more naive CD4+ T cells, fewer expanded clones and increased TCR diversity, suggesting age selection. Estimates of total diversity based on one million sequenced T cells were considered lower bounds and underestimates. As age increased, observed TCR beta diversity per million T cells dropped in a roughly linear way, and a significant reduction was already evident by age 40. A strong correlation was found between observed TCR beta diversity and the percentage of naive T cells measured by flow cytometry. Because profiling used bulk unsorted PBMCs, naive and antigen-experienced compartments could not be compared conclusively. The CMV infection status of donors was not known, potentially confounding age-related changes in expanded clonotypes.

The chain employs TRBV20-1 and TRBJ2-7, and 7 junctional nucleotides match TRBD1. The TCR was taken from a man younger than 35 in good health. Sequencing was carried out using blood. CDR3 loop: CSARPGTVSSYEQYF. The nucleotide sequence is given as TGCAGTGCTAGGCCGGGGACAGTTAGCTCCTACGAGCAGTACTTC.